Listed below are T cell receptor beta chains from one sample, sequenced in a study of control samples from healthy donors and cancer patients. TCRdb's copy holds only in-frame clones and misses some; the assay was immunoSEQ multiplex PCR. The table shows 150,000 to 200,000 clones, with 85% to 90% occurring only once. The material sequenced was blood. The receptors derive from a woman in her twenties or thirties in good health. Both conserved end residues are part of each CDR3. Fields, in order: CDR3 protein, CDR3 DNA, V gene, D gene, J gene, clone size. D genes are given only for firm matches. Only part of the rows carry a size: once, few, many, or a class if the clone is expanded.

CASTGLAGKIGETQYF,TGTGCCTCGACAGGACTAGCGGGAAAAATTGGGGAGACCCAGTACTTC,TRBV30,TRBD2,TRBJ2-5,NA
CASRSTGRGNTEAFF,TGTGCCAGCAGGTCGACAGGGAGAGGGAACACTGAAGCTTTCTTT,TRBV27,TRBD1,TRBJ1-1,NA
CASTLQGTGLGEKLFF,TGTGCCAGCACCCTACAAGGGACAGGGTTGGGGGAAAAACTGTTTTTT,TRBV27,TRBD1,TRBJ1-4,NA
CASSSQAGGSYEQYF,TGTGCCAGCAGTTCCCAAGCGGGGGGCTCCTACGAGCAGTACTTC,TRBV6-2/TRBV6-3,TRBD2,TRBJ2-7,NA
CATSDPDLAALNEQFF,TGTGCCACCAGTGATCCAGACCTAGCGGCCCTCAATGAGCAGTTCTTC,TRBV24-1,TRBD2,TRBJ2-1,NA
CASSVGFDREGEKLFF,TGTGCCAGCAGCGTAGGTTTCGACAGGGAAGGGGAAAAACTGTTTTTT,TRBV9,TRBD1,TRBJ1-4,NA
CASSIGGTMNTEAFF,TGTGCCAGTAGTATCGGGGGGACCATGAACACTGAAGCTTTCTTT,TRBV19,NA,TRBJ1-1,NA
CASSSLSSTDTQYF,TGTGCCAGCAGCTCCCTCTCCAGCACAGATACGCAGTATTTT,TRBV11-2,NA,TRBJ2-3,NA
CARPFQGHTEAFF,TGTGCCAGACCTTTTCAGGGGCACACTGAAGCTTTCTTT,TRBV2,NA,TRBJ1-1,NA
CASKRTSQETQYF,TGTGCCAGCAAACGGACATCGCAAGAGACCCAGTACTTC,TRBV7-2,NA,TRBJ2-5,few
CASSEDGGRGLLYTF,TGTGCCAGCAGTGAAGACGGTGGCAGGGGGTTACTCTACACCTTC,TRBV6-1,TRBD1,TRBJ1-2,NA
CASSLDWAGNQQFF,TGTGCCAGCAGCCTGGACTGGGCGGGGAACCAGCAGTTCTTC,TRBV14,NA,TRBJ2-1,NA
CASSPYRTGTYEQYF,TGTGCCAGCAGTCCCTACCGGACAGGGACCTACGAGCAGTACTTC,TRBV27,TRBD1,TRBJ2-7,NA
CASSETVKETQYF,TGCGCCAGCAGCGAGACAGTAAAAGAGACCCAGTACTTC,TRBV5-1,NA,TRBJ2-5,once
CSAHTGEGYTF,TGCAGTGCCCACACAGGGGAGGGCTACACCTTC,TRBV20-1,TRBD1,TRBJ1-2,NA
CATGGATDTQYF,TGTGCCACCGGAGGGGCCACAGATACGCAGTATTTT,TRBV19,NA,TRBJ2-3,NA
CASSFPDRSSYEQYF,TGTGCCAGCAGCTTCCCGGACAGGAGCTCCTACGAGCAGTACTTC,TRBV7-9,TRBD1,TRBJ2-7,few
CASSERQGDSPLHF,TGTGCCAGCAGTGAGAGACAGGGGGATTCACCCCTCCACTTT,TRBV6-1,TRBD1,TRBJ1-6,NA
CASSQGTYGYTF,TGTGCCAGCAGCCAGGGAACCTATGGCTACACCTTC,TRBV3-1/TRBV3-2,NA,TRBJ1-2,NA
CATSRGSTGGRETQYF,TGTGCCACCAGCAGGGGCAGTACAGGGGGCAGAGAGACCCAGTACTTC,TRBV15,TRBD1,TRBJ2-5,NA
CASSPPGQWGVSTEAFF,TGTGCCAGCAGTCCCCCCGGCCAGTGGGGGGTTAGCACTGAAGCTTTCTTT,TRBV28,NA,TRBJ1-1,NA
CAAGGGRGETQYF,TGTGCCGCCGGGGGGGGGCGAGGAGAGACCCAGTACTTC,TRBV2,TRBD2,TRBJ2-5,NA
CASSFGGAQSSYNEQFF,TGTGCCAGCAGCTTTGGTGGGGCCCAGAGCTCCTACAATGAGCAGTTCTTC,TRBV5-5,NA,TRBJ2-1,NA
CASSPSGGSGNTIYF,TGTGCCAGCAGCCCCTCCGGGGGCTCTGGAAACACCATATATTTT,TRBV9,NA,TRBJ1-3,NA
CASSLILDNEQFF,TGTGCCAGCAGCTTAATATTAGACAATGAGCAGTTCTTC,TRBV7-9,NA,TRBJ2-1,NA
CASSDSGASSKEETQYF,TGTGCCAGCAGTGACTCCGGCGCTAGCAGTAAGGAAGAGACCCAGTACTTC,TRBV2,NA,TRBJ2-5,NA
CASSLDARRANYGYTF,TGTGCCAGCAGCTTAGATGCCAGGAGAGCTAACTATGGCTACACCTTC,TRBV11-2,NA,TRBJ1-2,once
CASSFFGGAEAFF,TGTGCCAGCAGCTTTTTCGGCGGGGCTGAAGCTTTCTTT,TRBV7-9,NA,TRBJ1-1,few
CASSYGWGGENIQYF,TGTGCCAGCAGTTACGGGTGGGGAGGTGAAAACATTCAGTACTTC,TRBV6-5,NA,TRBJ2-4,once
CASSTQGTGSAEAFF,TGTGCCAGCTCAACACAGGGGACAGGGAGCGCTGAAGCTTTCTTT,TRBV18,TRBD1,TRBJ1-1,NA
CASSVEPSGANVLTF,TGTGCCAGCAGCGTAGAACCCTCTGGGGCCAACGTCCTGACTTTC,TRBV9,NA,TRBJ2-6,NA
CASSSHRGTRSGDGYTF,TGTGCCAGCAGCTCCCACAGGGGCACTCGATCGGGCGATGGCTACACCTTC,TRBV11-2,TRBD1,TRBJ1-2,few
CATSRTRTGRTNSPLHF,TGTGCCACCAGCAGAACCCGGACAGGCCGGACTAATTCACCCCTCCACTTT,TRBV15,TRBD1,TRBJ1-6,NA
CASSKGQGTYCEQYF,TGTGCCAGCAGCAAAGGACAGGGGACATATTGCGAGCAGTACTTC,TRBV21-1,NA,TRBJ2-7,NA
CASSSGVSYEQYF,TGTGCCAGCAGTTCCGGGGTTTCCTACGAGCAGTACTTC,TRBV6-5,NA,TRBJ2-7,NA
CASSLGPGQESYEQYF,TGTGCCAGCAGCTTAGGACCGGGACAGGAGTCCTACGAGCAGTACTTC,TRBV7-9,TRBD1,TRBJ2-7,once
CASSYSRGGANVLTF,TGTGCCAGCAGTTACTCGCGGGGAGGGGCCAACGTCCTGACTTTC,TRBV6-5,NA,TRBJ2-6,once
CASSLIRGSKGTSYNEQFF,TGTGCCAGCAGCTTGATCCGGGGGAGTAAGGGGACCTCCTACAATGAGCAGTTCTTC,TRBV5-5,NA,TRBJ2-1,few
CASGLGGLDTQYF,TGTGCTAGTGGTTTGGGCGGACTAGATACGCAGTATTTT,TRBV12-5,NA,TRBJ2-3,NA
CASSFPYGVNTEAFF,TGTGCCAGCAGCTTCCCATATGGGGTCAACACTGAAGCTTTCTTT,TRBV7-9,NA,TRBJ1-1,NA
CASSRQGNTEAFF,TGTGCCAGCAGTCGACAGGGGAATACTGAAGCTTTCTTT,TRBV7-9,TRBD1,TRBJ1-1,few
CASPGGAGDLDTQYF,TGTGCTAGCCCTGGGGGAGCGGGAGACCTAGATACGCAGTATTTT,TRBV7-7,TRBD2,TRBJ2-3,NA
CASGVGGADTQYF,TGTGCCAGCGGGGTGGGGGGAGCGGATACGCAGTATTTT,TRBV25-1,NA,TRBJ2-3,once
CASSDPGRAEQYF,TGTGCCAGCAGTGATCCAGGCAGGGCCGAGCAGTACTTC,TRBV6-1,NA,TRBJ2-7,NA
CASSHLTGDEQYF,TGTGCCAGCAGCCACCTGACTGGAGACGAGCAGTACTTC,TRBV3-1/TRBV3-2,NA,TRBJ2-7,NA
CASSSQGQGDTQYF,TGTGCCAGTAGTAGTCAGGGACAGGGGGATACGCAGTATTTT,TRBV19,TRBD1,TRBJ2-3,NA
CASGRTGNYGYTF,TGTGCTAGTGGGAGGACAGGGAACTATGGCTACACCTTC,TRBV12-5,TRBD1,TRBJ1-2,NA
CASSYRQGDSEQYF,TGTGCCAGCAGTTACAGGCAGGGGGATTCCGAGCAGTACTTC,TRBV6-5,TRBD1,TRBJ2-7,NA
CASSLGLTYGYTF,TGTGCCAGCAGTTTAGGGTTGACCTATGGCTACACCTTC,TRBV28,NA,TRBJ1-2,NA
CASSRDQGTDTQYF,TGCGCCAGCAGCCGGGACCAAGGCACAGATACGCAGTATTTT,TRBV5-1,NA,TRBJ2-3,NA
CASSATGERGGYTF,TGCGCCAGCAGCGCGACAGGGGAAAGGGGTGGCTACACCTTC,TRBV5-1,TRBD1,TRBJ1-2,NA
CASSEEQGAQPQHF,TGTGCCAGCAGTGAAGAACAGGGGGCACAGCCCCAGCATTTT,TRBV2,TRBD1,TRBJ1-5,once
CASSWTGRETQYF,TGTGCCAGCAGCTGGACAGGGCGAGAGACCCAGTACTTC,TRBV12-3/TRBV12-4,TRBD1,TRBJ2-5,NA
CASSTPGNTQYF,TGTGCCAGCAGCACCCCGGGGAATACGCAGTATTTT,TRBV7-2,NA,TRBJ2-3,NA
CASSQGTTYGYTF,TGTGCCAGCAGCCAAGGGACAACCTATGGCTACACCTTC,TRBV3-1/TRBV3-2,NA,TRBJ1-2,NA
CASSLLSGWGTRKEPQHF,TGTGCCAGCAGTTTATTGTCTGGATGGGGGACGCGAAAGGAGCCCCAGCATTTT,TRBV27,NA,TRBJ1-5,NA
CASSPEGGWDEQFF,TGTGCCAGCTCACCAGAGGGGGGGTGGGATGAGCAGTTCTTC,TRBV18,NA,TRBJ2-1,NA
CASSFGRGEAFF,TGTGCCAGCAGTTTCGGACGGGGGGAAGCTTTCTTT,TRBV27,NA,TRBJ1-1,NA
CASTMDRVYQPQHF,TGTGCCAGCACCATGGACAGGGTGTATCAGCCCCAGCATTTT,TRBV6-5,TRBD1,TRBJ1-5,NA